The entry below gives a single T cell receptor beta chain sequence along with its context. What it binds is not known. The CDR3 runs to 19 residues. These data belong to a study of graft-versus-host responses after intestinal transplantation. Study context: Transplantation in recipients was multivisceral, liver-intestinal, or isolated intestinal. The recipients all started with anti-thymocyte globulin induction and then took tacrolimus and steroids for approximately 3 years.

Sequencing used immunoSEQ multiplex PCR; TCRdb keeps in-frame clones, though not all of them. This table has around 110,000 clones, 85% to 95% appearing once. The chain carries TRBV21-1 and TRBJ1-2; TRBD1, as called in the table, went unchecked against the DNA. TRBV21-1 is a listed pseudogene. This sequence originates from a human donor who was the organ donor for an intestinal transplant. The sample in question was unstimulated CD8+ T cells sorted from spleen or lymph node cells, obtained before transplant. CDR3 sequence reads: CASTQLIPRDRKKGYGYTF. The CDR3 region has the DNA TGTGCCAGCACGCAATTAATCCCCCGGGACAGAAAAAAAGGCTATGGCTACACCTTC.